Included here is one TCR beta chain sequence, with context. This entry belongs to a study of blood T cell repertoires in COVID-19. Study context: PBMCs, B-cell-depleted T cells, or T cells were the source of the cDNA or gDNA that made up the material.

In the original analysis: Amplification of reference gene primers was used by the study to estimate nucleated cell counts. TCRdb keeps only in-frame clones here, not all; method: immunoSEQ multiplex PCR. V and J calls and clone size follow that table, whereas D and trimming were derived from the DNA. Seen here are about 110,000 clones, 60% to 80% observed once, and the top ten hold about a sixth. V lost 1 base and J 4 bases, leaving 13 bases between the germline ends. The CDR3 has 15 amino acids. The germline V gene has CDR1 KGHSH and CDR2 LQKENI. The source of this sequence is a woman older than 75 with active or convalescent COVID-19. The sample was peripheral blood. The chain has TRBV18 and TRBJ1-1, with D maybe TRBD1 (6 bases). The CDR3 loop reads CASSPLGGGGTEAFF. As DNA, the CDR3 is TGTGCCAGCTCACCACTGGGGGGCGGGGGCACTGAAGCTTTCTTT. The full variable domain, in which reference TRBV18 and TRBJ1-1 provide the parts outside the CDR3, is NAGVMQNPRHLVRRRGQEARLRCSPMKGHSHVYWYRQLPEEGLKFMVYLQKENIIDESGMPKERFSAEFPKEGPSILRIQQVVRGDSAAYFCASSPLGGGGTEAFFGQGTRLTVV.